This T cell receptor beta chain was sequenced for a study of T cell responses to AZD1222 COVID-19 vaccine. Between the trimmed V and J ends, which lost 2 bases and 5 bases, there was a span of 18 bases. The germline V gene has CDR1 LGHDT and CDR2 YNNKEL (reference sequence). The CDR3 has 16 amino acids. Sequenced by immunoSEQ multiplex PCR; TCRdb stores in-frame clones only, minus some. The profile shows some 100,000 clones, about 90% of them singletons. The J gene is TRBJ1-1, the V gene TRBV3-1 (or the pseudogene TRBV3-2); possibly TRBD1 for D (6 bases). Source: peripheral blood, taken 28 days after the second AZD1222 dose. This TCR came from an adult who received the AZD1222 COVID-19 vaccine. DNA for the CDR3: TGTGCCAGCAGCCAACGCCCCAGGGGATTGGGGACTGAAGCTTTCTTT. Translated: CASSQRPRGLGTEAFF.